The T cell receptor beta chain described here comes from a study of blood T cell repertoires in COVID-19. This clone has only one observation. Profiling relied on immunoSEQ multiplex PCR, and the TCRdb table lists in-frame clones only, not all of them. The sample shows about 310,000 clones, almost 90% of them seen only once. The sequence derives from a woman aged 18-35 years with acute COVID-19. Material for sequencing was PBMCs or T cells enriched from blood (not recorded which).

The CDR3 DNA reads as TGTGCCAGCAGCTTACCGGGACAGGGGAAGGGTGAGCAGTTCTTC. It specifies CASSLPGQGKGEQFF. The chain links TRBV3-1 (or the pseudogene TRBV3-2) to TRBJ2-1; 10 bases line up with TRBD1. V trimming: 5 bases; J trimming: 9 bases; junction bases outside the gene matches: 10. The CDR3 loop spans 15 amino acids. CDR1 LGHDT and CDR2 YNNKEL come from the germline V gene (reference sequence).